This passage covers 32 T cell receptor beta chains from one sample sequenced in a study of blood T cells in healthy people across ages. It was with a sample-barcoded 5' primer and a J-beta primer mix that a second PCR of about 6 to 12 cycles was run. MiXCR was run by TCRdb on the 5' RACE reads, yielding one entry per CDR3 protein. Of about 810,000 distinct CDR3 sequences in the sample, about 36% were seen once. The sample was blood. The receptors come from a man aged 18-30 years in good health.

The chain couples TRBV2 to TRBJ2-1, with D perhaps matching TRBD1 (6 bases). Germline loops: CDR1 SNHLY, CDR2 FYNNEI. This CDR3 has 16 residues. V lost 1 base, J lost 2 bases, and 12 bases lay in between. CDR3 region: CASSEVGGSAYNEQFF. DNA of the CDR3: TGTGCCAGCAGTGAAGTAGGGGGTAGCGCCTACAATGAGCAGTTCTTC. The whole variable domain, filled in from reference TRBV2 and TRBJ2-1, reads EPEVTQTPSHQVTQMGQEVILRCVPISNHLYFYWYRQILGQKVEFLVSFYNNEISEKSEIFDDQFSVERPDGSNFTLKIRSTKLEDSAMYFCASSEVGGSAYNEQFFGPGTRLTVL.

This clonotype was observed many times. The chain recombines TRBV5-1 with TRBJ1-2; tentatively, D is TRBD1 (5 bases). This CDR3 is 12 amino acids long. The germline CDR1 and CDR2 sequences are SGHRS and YFSETQ. The germline V and J ends were trimmed by 7 bases and 4 bases, with 11 bases remaining between them. CDR3 bases: TGCGCCAGCCACGGGGACGGCTATGGCTACACCTTC. As protein: CASHGDGYGYTF.

A note on this clonotype: The junction departs from the called germline gene at one end, perhaps through a read error. This rearrangement joins TRBV6-5 to TRBJ2-7; D is unclear. This CDR3 is 13 amino acids long. The germline CDR1 and CDR2 sequences are MNHEY and SVGAGI. The CDR3 nucleotides are TGTGCCAGCAGTGACTCGAGGCAGGTCAAGCAGTACTTC. Translation: CASSDSRQVKQYF.

A few counts support this clonotype. This rearrangement joins TRBV7-9 to TRBJ1-6; 7 nucleotides agree with TRBD1. The germline gives CDR1 SEHNR, CDR2 FQNEAQ (reference sequence). The V and J ends lost 5 bases and 10 bases, in that order; junction bases with no gene match: 8. The CDR3 is 14 amino acids. The CDR3 bases are TGTGCCAGCAGCGAGAGGACAGGCGGCTCACCCCTCCACTTT. This translates into CASSERTGGSPLHF.

The chain has TRBV4-2 and TRBJ2-7, with TRBD1 as a possible D gene (5 bases). Germline V lookup: CDR1 LGHNA, CDR2 YNFKEQ. This CDR3 has 16 amino acids. The V gene lost 0 bases and the J gene lost 5 bases, with 17 bases spanning the gap. The DNA of the CDR3 is TGTGCCAGCAGCCAAGATCATGTCACAGGCCCAAACGAGCAGTACTTC. It encodes CASSQDHVTGPNEQYF.

This clonotype was found a few times. The chain links TRBV6-6 to TRBJ1-2; possible D gene TRBD1, 5 bases. The germline CDR1 and CDR2 sequences are MNHNY and SVGAGI (reference sequence). The CDR3 length is 14 residues. Between the trimmed V and J ends, which lost 4 bases and 4 bases, there was a span of 13 bases. The CDR3 region is CASSFDSGIYGYTF. DNA for the CDR3: TGTGCCAGCAGTTTCGACAGTGGGATCTATGGCTACACCTTC.

This clonotype was picked up many times. This chain's CDR3 is CASSYGTGGQPQHF. CDR3 sequence (DNA): TGTGCCAGCAGTTACGGGACAGGGGGCCAGCCCCAGCATTTT. This chain uses TRBV6-2 or TRBV6-3 with TRBJ1-5; 12 bases fit TRBD1. V was pared by 2 bases and J by 7 bases, with 0 bases of the junction left unmatched. The CDR3 length is 14 residues. Germline CDR1 reads MNHEY; CDR2 reads SVGEGT.

In this sample, this clonotype turned up many times. The chain carries TRBV2 and TRBJ1-2; TRBD1 is a possible D gene (6 bases). The CDR3 sequence is 12 residues long. V lost 6 bases and J lost 8, with 13 bases in between. CDR1 is SNHLY, CDR2 FYNNEI, per germline. As DNA, the CDR3 is TGTGCCAGCAGGGACAGTCTGGGCGGCTACACCTTC. Protein: CASRDSLGGYTF.

This clonotype was recorded a few times. This rearrangement joins TRBV29-1 to TRBJ2-7; D gene uncertain. CDR3 size: 15 residues. V was cut by 0 bases and J by 0 bases, with 12 bases left in between. In germline, CDR1 is SQVTM, CDR2 ANQGSEA. Written as DNA, the CDR3 is TGCAGCGTTGAAGAAAAGACACTGAGCTCCTACGAGCAGTACTTC. Translation gives CSVEEKTLSSYEQYF.

This clonotype was observed a handful of times. J is TRBJ2-7 and V is TRBV7-9, with TRBD1 identical over 9 bases. Germline CDR1 is SEHNR and CDR2 is FQNEAQ (reference sequence). CDR3 size: 16 residues. V shed 4 bases and J 1 base; nucleotides not matched to a gene: 8. The CDR3 loop reads CASSYSGTGLSYEQYF. CDR3 DNA sequence: TGTGCCAGCAGCTACTCCGGGACAGGGCTGTCCTACGAGCAGTACTTC.

Ten or more counts support this clonotype. The chain joins TRBV5-1 to TRBJ2-3, with TRBD2 identical over 16 bases. The CDR3 has 16 residues. The V gene's germline CDR1 is SGHRS and CDR2 YFSETQ. The V gene end was trimmed by 3 bases and the J gene end by 5 bases; junction bases not matched to a gene: 3. Written as DNA, the CDR3 is TGCGCCAGCAGCTCGGGACTAGCGGGGGGGCAAGATACGCAGTATTTT. Translated: CASSSGLAGGQDTQYF.

The J gene is TRBJ1-5, the V gene TRBV20-1; the D gene is possibly TRBD1 (5 bases). Trimming pared 4 bases from V and 3 bases from J, leaving 13 bases between. The CDR3 is 14 amino acids. Germline CDR1 and CDR2: DFQATT and SNEGSKA (reference sequence). CDR3 nucleotide sequence: TGCAGTGCTAACCTGGGGCAGCCCAATCAGCCCCAGCATTTT. It codes for CSANLGQPNQPQHF.

Ten or more counts support this clonotype. This rearrangement joins TRBV13 to TRBJ2-1, with D maybe TRBD2 (5 bases). V lost 4 bases and J lost 1, with 14 bases in between. Germline lookup yields CDR1 PRHDT and CDR2 FYEKMQ (reference sequence). The CDR3 contains 16 residues. The CDR3 reads CASSSPVRRSYNEQFF. DNA for the CDR3: TGTGCCAGCAGCTCCCCGGTAAGGAGGTCCTACAATGAGCAGTTCTTC.

The gene calls are TRBV25-1 and TRBJ1-5; D is ambiguous. The CDR3 totals 12 residues. Germline V gene data show CDR1 as MGHDK and CDR2 as SYGVNS. Trimming pared 5 bases from V and 11 bases from J, leaving 13 bases between. CDR3 coding DNA: TGTGCCAGCAGTCCCCGAGAAAAAACCCAGCATTTT. Its protein is CASSPREKTQHF.

This CDR3 reads CASSYRGIPYDEQYF. CDR3 nucleotide sequence: TGTGCCAGCAGTTACAGGGGGATTCCCTACGACGAGCAGTACTTC. The chain carries TRBV6-2 or TRBV6-3 and TRBJ2-7, with D perhaps TRBD1 (6 bases). Germline loops: CDR1 MNHEY, CDR2 SVGEGT. Trimming left V 2 bases short and J 5 bases short, with 16 bases between. The CDR3 loop spans 15 amino acids.

This clonotype was seen a handful of times. This rearrangement joins TRBV28 to TRBJ2-1; D is perhaps TRBD2 (5 bases). This CDR3 contains 17 residues. The V and J ends lost 5 bases and 0 bases respectively, with 17 bases between them. Germline loops: CDR1 MDHEN, CDR2 SYDVKM. The CDR3 reads CASSALADYSSYNEQFF. Here the CDR3 DNA reads TGTGCCAGCAGTGCCCTAGCCGATTACAGCTCCTACAATGAGCAGTTCTTC.

The chain joins TRBV4-2 to TRBJ2-2; D gene unclear. The germline V and J ends were trimmed by 7 bases and 0 bases, with 9 bases remaining between them. CDR1 LGHNA and CDR2 YNFKEQ come from the germline V gene. This CDR3 has 14 residues. The CDR3 DNA sequence: TGTGCCAGCACTCCTAGACCGAACACCGGGGAGCTGTTTTTT. It encodes CASTPRPNTGELFF.

This clonotype was observed a few times. The V and J genes are TRBV7-2 and TRBJ1-4; 8 nucleotides match TRBD1. Looked up from germline, CDR1 is SGHTA and CDR2 is FQGNSA. The ends lost 1 base at V and 4 bases at J; junction bases unmatched: 2. The CDR3 loop spans 15 amino acids. DNA of the CDR3: TGTGCCAGCAGCTTAGAGACAGGGGATAATGAAAAACTGTTTTTT. Translation gives CASSLETGDNEKLFF.

This clonotype turned up a few times. The CDR3 here is CATLGGGYEQYF. The CDR3 coding sequence is TGTGCCACCTTGGGAGGAGGCTACGAGCAGTACTTC. The J gene is TRBJ2-7, the V gene TRBV28; maybe TRBD2 (6 bases). The germline V gene has CDR1 MDHEN and CDR2 SYDVKM. This CDR3 spans 12 amino acids. The ends were cut back, 10 bases at V and 3 bases at J, with 13 bases in the middle.

J is TRBJ2-7 and V is TRBV5-1; 8 bases map to TRBD2. The germline V gene encodes CDR1 SGHRS and CDR2 YFSETQ. This CDR3 is built from 15 residues. J lost 4 bases, V lost 0 bases, and 6 bases had no gene match. CDR3 amino acids: CASSLVRGGSYEQYF. CDR3 bases: TGCGCCAGCAGCTTGGTTCGGGGGGGGAGTTACGAGCAGTACTTC.

This clonotype was detected many times. The chain couples TRBV6-5 to TRBJ2-7, with 10 bases that match TRBD2. The CDR3 spans 15 residues. Per the germline V gene, CDR1 is MNHEY and CDR2 is SVGAGI. V was pared by 7 bases and J by 3 bases, with 9 bases of the junction left unmatched. In DNA form, the CDR3 reads TGTGCCAGCACCTTCTCTAGCGGGGGTATCTACGAGCAGTACTTC. Translating it yields CASTFSSGGIYEQYF.

Many counts were recorded for this clonotype. V and J are TRBV7-9 and TRBJ2-3; 7 bases line up with TRBD2. The CDR3 has 15 amino acids. The J segment lost 1 base and the V segment lost 5 bases, leaving 6 bases of the junction unmatched. Germline V gene lookup returns CDR1 SEHNR and CDR2 FQNEAQ (reference sequence). In DNA form, the CDR3 reads TGTGCCAGCAGCGCCTATAGCGGGCGCACAGATACGCAGTATTTT. Encoded protein: CASSAYSGRTDTQYF.

Only one count was recorded for this clonotype. The CDR3 sequence: CASSPPDTGGHTIYF. The DNA for the CDR3 is TGTGCCAGCAGTCCCCCGGATACGGGGGGACACACCATATATTTT. The gene calls are TRBV12-3 or TRBV12-4 and TRBJ1-3, with a weak D call TRBD1 (5 bases). This CDR3 is built from 15 residues. Trimming stripped 5 bases from V and 8 bases from J, with 19 bases between.

This clonotype was recorded a few times. The rearrangement uses TRBV18 and TRBJ1-2; the D is unclear. This CDR3 comprises 14 residues. CDR1 is KGHSH and CDR2 is LQKENI in the germline V gene. V lost 3 bases and J lost 2, with 10 bases in between. The CDR3 coding sequence is TGTGCCAGCTCACCTACGGACGGAAACTATGGCTACACCTTC. Protein: CASSPTDGNYGYTF.

The chain carries TRBV20-1 and TRBJ2-4; 7 bases are shared with TRBD2. From germline, CDR1 is DFQATT and CDR2 SNEGSKA (reference sequence). Trimming cost V 1 base and J 13 bases; bases outside gene matches: 13. The CDR3 is 14 residues long. Here the CDR3 reads CSARGAAGYNEQYF. DNA of the CDR3: TGCAGTGCTAGAGGGGCAGCGGGATACAATGAGCAGTACTTC.

To note about this clonotype: This sequence may be a read error, since a much larger clone differs from it by one base. This chain connects TRBV6-5 to TRBJ2-5; the D gene could be TRBD1 or TRBD2 (5 bases each). V was clipped by 7 bases and J by 3 bases, with 15 bases between them. Germline V gene sequence: CDR1 MNHEY, CDR2 SVGAGI. There are 14 residues in the CDR3. The CDR3, as DNA: TGTGCCAGCAACCGGGACCGCGACAAAGAGACCCAGTACTTC. Its protein is CASNRDRDKETQYF.

The CDR3 sequence: CASSPRDRYNEQFF. In DNA, the CDR3 is TGTGCCAGCTCACCAAGGGACAGATACAATGAGCAGTTCTTC. The chain recombines TRBV18 with TRBJ2-1; 7 positions match TRBD1. Per the germline V gene, CDR1 is KGHSH and CDR2 is LQKENI. The ends lost 2 bases at V and 4 bases at J; junction bases unmatched: 2. The CDR3 has 14 residues.

The chain has TRBV25-1 and TRBJ2-3; TRBD1 might be the D (6 bases). CDR3 length: 14 amino acids. Deletions cut 4 bases from V and 2 bases from J, with 10 bases between. CDR1 and CDR2 (germline): MGHDK, SYGVNS. The CDR3 DNA is TGTGCCAGCAGTGGGGGGCGAGACACAGATACGCAGTATTTT. Its translation: CASSGGRDTDTQYF.

The J gene is TRBJ2-7, the V gene TRBV12-3 or TRBV12-4; 9 bases match TRBD1. This CDR3 contains 12 residues. With V trimmed by 6 bases and J by 10 bases, 7 bases remained unmatched. The CDR3 DNA reads TGTGCCAGCAGACCGGGACAGGGTGCCCAGTACTTC. Translating gives CASRPGQGAQYF.

This clonotype appeared a few times. The chain couples TRBV30 to TRBJ2-4; 9 nucleotides match TRBD1. TRBJ2-7 matches the DNA end more closely, so the J call is doubtful. Germline assignment: CDR1 GTSNPN and CDR2 SVGIG (reference sequence). This CDR3 spans 12 amino acids. As DNA, the CDR3 is TGTGCCTGGGGACAGGGGTCGGACGAGCAGTACTTC. Its translation: CAWGQGSDEQYF.

CDR3: CASRTRDRADGQPQYF. In nucleotides, the CDR3 is TGTGCCAGCAGAACCCGGGACAGGGCAGATGGTCAGCCCCAGTATTTT. The chain carries TRBV6-2 or TRBV6-3 and TRBJ1-5; 9 bases line up with TRBD1. TRBJ2-3 matches the DNA end more closely, so the J call is doubtful. The germline CDR1 and CDR2 sequences are MNHEY and SVGEGT. This CDR3 is built from 16 residues.

This clonotype was recorded at least ten times. The V gene is TRBV20-1, the J gene TRBJ2-3; the match to TRBD2 covers 8 bases. Germline V gene data show CDR1 as DFQATT and CDR2 as SNEGSKA (reference sequence). The V and J ends lost 2 bases and 2 bases, in that order; junction bases with no gene match: 9. CDR3 length: 16 amino acids. In nucleotides, the CDR3 is TGCAGTGCTAGACACCCAGCGGGGGCAATCACAGATACGCAGTATTTT. It translates to CSARHPAGAITDTQYF.